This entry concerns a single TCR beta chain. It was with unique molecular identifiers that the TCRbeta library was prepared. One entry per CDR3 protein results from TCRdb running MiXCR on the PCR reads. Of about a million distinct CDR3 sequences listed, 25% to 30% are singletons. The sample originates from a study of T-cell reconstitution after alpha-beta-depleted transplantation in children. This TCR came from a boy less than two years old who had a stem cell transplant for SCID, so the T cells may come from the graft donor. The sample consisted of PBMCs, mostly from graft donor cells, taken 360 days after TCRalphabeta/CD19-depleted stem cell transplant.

CDR3 residues: CASCPRWTSVQETQYF. In nucleotides, the CDR3 is TGTGCCTCCTGCCCGAGATGGACTAGCGTGCAAGAGACCCAGTACTTC. J is TRBJ2-5 and V is TRBV3-1; TRBD2 matches 9 bases. Germline CDR1 and CDR2: LGHDT and YNNKEL (reference sequence). The CDR3 runs to 16 residues. The V and J ends lost 11 bases and 2 bases, in that order; junction bases with no gene match: 15.